This TCR beta chain appears in the sequencing data of a study of neoadjuvant anti-PD-1 for oral cavity cancer. The V segment lost 6 bases and the J segment 7 bases; nucleotides outside the gene matches: 1. Germline CDR1 and CDR2: MNHEY and SVGAGI. The CDR3 runs to 13 residues. Two replicates per tumor sample, mostly from 4.8 ug of genomic DNA. Using immunoSEQ multiplex PCR, the repertoire was profiled, and TCRdb retains in-frame clones only, with some absent. The data contain more than 6,500 clones, around 40% of them singletons. The sequence was collected from a person aged 35-79 years with oral cavity squamous cell carcinoma. The V call is TRBV6-5, the J call TRBJ1-6; 9 bases are shared with TRBD1. This material consisted of tumor tissue, taken before nivolumab (anti-PD-1) treatment. CDR3 sequence reads: CASRGTGNSPLHF. The CDR3, as DNA: TGTGCCAGCAGGGGGACAGGGAATTCACCCCTCCACTTT.